The 25 T cell receptor beta chains in this list originate from one sample, sequenced in a study of T cell responses to AZD1222 COVID-19 vaccine. Sequencing was performed with immunoSEQ multiplex PCR; in TCRdb, only in-frame clones are kept and a portion is missing. The table includes about 160,000 clones, about 91% detected once. The source material was peripheral blood, sampled on day 0 of MenACWY control vaccination. Every receptor here comes from an adult in good health.

In its sample, this clone was seen once. The genes are TRBV18 and TRBJ2-5; D is ambiguous. Trimming left V 4 bases short and J 2 bases short, with 8 bases between. Germline V gene sequence: CDR1 KGHSH, CDR2 LQKENI. The CDR3 extends over 13 amino acids. The CDR3 nucleotides are TGTGCCAGCTCACGAGACATGCAAGAGACCCAGTACTTC. Encoded protein: CASSRDMQETQYF.

This clone has a single count. The chain links TRBV21-1 to TRBJ2-7; the table assigns TRBD2, which was not confirmed against the DNA. TRBV21-1 is given as a pseudogene. The CDR3 runs 15 residues. The CDR3 DNA is TGTGCCAGCACCGATACTAGCGGGACGTCCTACGAGCAGTACTTC. It encodes CASTDTSGTSYEQYF.

The genes are TRBV11-3 and TRBJ1-3, with 8 bases fitting TRBD1. The CDR3 loop spans 14 amino acids. V lost 5 bases to trimming and J lost 8 bases; unmatched junction nucleotides: 8. The germline CDR1 and CDR2 sequences are SGHNT and YENEEA. The CDR3 DNA is TGTGCCAGCAGCCTCGGACAGGGAGGGTACACCATATATTTT. Its protein product is CASSLGQGGYTIYF.

This chain links TRBV19 with TRBJ2-5, with 9 positions matching TRBD2. The CDR3 loop spans 14 amino acids. Germline CDR1 reads LNHDA; CDR2 reads SQIVND (reference sequence). Losses at the gene ends were 7 bases for V and 5 bases for J; bases not matched to a gene: 8. This CDR3 reads CASKIAGVGETQYF. The CDR3 DNA reads TGTGCCAGTAAAATAGCGGGAGTGGGTGAGACCCAGTACTTC.

The chain has TRBV19 and TRBJ2-5; D is unresolved. V lost 7 bases to trimming and J lost 4 bases, with 13 bases between them. CDR3 length equals 13 residues. Germline CDR1 is LNHDA and CDR2 is SQIVND (reference sequence). Written as DNA, the CDR3 is TGTGCCAGTACCGAAGACCCGGGAGAGACCCAGTACTTC. Amino acid sequence: CASTEDPGETQYF. Filled out from reference TRBV19 and TRBJ2-5, the complete variable domain reads DGGITQSPKYLFRKEGQNVTLSCEQNLNHDAMYWYRQDPGQGLRLIYYSQIVNDFQKGDIAEGYSVSREKKESFPLTVTSAQKNPTAFYLCASTEDPGETQYFGPGTRLLVL.

The rearrangement links TRBV5-1 to TRBJ1-5, with TRBD1 matching 8 bases. CDR3 length: 15 residues. V lost 0 bases to trimming and J lost 6 bases; unmatched junction nucleotides: 5. The germline gives CDR1 SGHRS, CDR2 YFSETQ. The CDR3 sequence: CASSLETGEGQPQHF. Written as DNA, the CDR3 is TGCGCCAGCAGCTTGGAGACAGGGGAGGGTCAGCCCCAGCATTTT.

CDR3 amino acids: CASSAPAGRSNTGELFF. The CDR3 nucleotides read TGTGCCAGCAGCGCTCCGGCAGGGCGTTCGAACACCGGGGAGCTGTTTTTT. This sequence joins TRBV9 and TRBJ2-2; tentatively, D is TRBD1 (5 bases). The CDR3 is 17 residues long. V was cut by 3 bases and J by 0 bases, with 15 bases left in between. Germline V gives CDR1 SGDLS, CDR2 YYNGEE. Supplemented by reference TRBV9 and TRBJ2-2, the full variable domain reads DSGVTQTPKHLITATGQRVTLRCSPRSGDLSVYWYQQSLDQGLQFLIQYYNGEERAKGNILERFSAQQFPDLHSELNLSSLELGDSALYFCASSAPAGRSNTGELFFGEGSRLTVL.

The chain recombines TRBV27 with TRBJ1-2, with D possibly being TRBD1 (6 bases). The V end was cut by 4 bases, the J end by 5 bases, with 14 bases between. The germline V gene encodes CDR1 MNHEY and CDR2 SMNVEV (reference sequence). This CDR3 comprises 14 residues. This chain's CDR3 is CASSSTGGLYGYTF. CDR3 DNA sequence: TGTGCCAGCAGTTCGACAGGTGGTCTGTATGGCTACACCTTC.

This chain connects TRBV28 to TRBJ2-5; TRBD1 or TRBD2 may be the D gene (5 bases each). The ends were cut back, 4 bases at V and 0 bases at J, with 12 bases in the middle. This CDR3 spans 15 amino acids. Germline V gene lookup returns CDR1 MDHEN and CDR2 SYDVKM. The CDR3 nucleotides are TGTGCCAGCAGTTCCCTCGGGACCGACCAAGAGACCCAGTACTTC. It encodes CASSSLGTDQETQYF.

This chain uses TRBV7-3 with TRBJ2-7; the match to TRBD2 covers 10 bases. The CDR3 loop spans 16 amino acids. Trimming removed 5 bases from V and 7 bases from J; junction bases left unmatched: 14. Germline CDR1 and CDR2: SGHTA and FQGTGA. CDR3 bases: TGTGCCAGCAGCCCATCGACTAGCGGGCGACTCGGGGAGCAGTACTTC. Its translation is CASSPSTSGRLGEQYF.

The genes are TRBV27 and TRBJ1-6; 9 bases match TRBD1. V shed 2 bases and J 7 bases; nucleotides not matched to a gene: 3. CDR3 size: 15 residues. Germline assignment: CDR1 MNHEY and CDR2 SMNVEV (reference sequence). CDR3 bases: TGTGCCAGCAGTTTAAGGACAGGGGACAATTCACCCCTCCACTTT. Its translation: CASSLRTGDNSPLHF.

The genes are TRBV19 and TRBJ1-3, with a possible D match to TRBD1 (6 bases). Trimming removed 7 bases from V and 0 bases from J, with 16 bases in between. The germline gives CDR1 LNHDA, CDR2 SQIVND (reference sequence). This CDR3 has 16 amino acids. The CDR3: CASTTDSSLSGNTIYF. The DNA of the CDR3 is TGTGCCAGTACCACGGACAGCTCCCTCTCTGGAAACACCATATATTTT.

This clone is a singleton in its sample. Different DNA sequences within this sample yield the same CDR3. The rearrangement uses TRBV24-1 and TRBJ1-1; no firm D call. Germline values: CDR1 KGHDR, CDR2 SFDVKD. The V end lost 3 bases, the J end lost 4 bases, and 5 bases lay between the germline ends. The CDR3 has 12 residues. CDR3 bases: TGTGCCACCAGTGATCCGGGCACTGAAGCTTTCTTT. As protein: CATSDPGTEAFF.

The rearrangement links TRBV19 to TRBJ2-7; TRBD1 or TRBD2 may be the D gene (6 bases each). Germline V gene sequence: CDR1 LNHDA, CDR2 SQIVND (reference sequence). V was shortened by 6 bases and J by 7 bases, with 16 bases between the two germline ends. The CDR3 runs 13 residues. CDR3 nucleotides: TGTGCCAGTAGGTCGCGGAGGGGGGAGGAGCAGTACTTC. It specifies CASRSRRGEEQYF. Variable domain in full (rest from reference TRBV19 and TRBJ2-7): DGGITQSPKYLFRKEGQNVTLSCEQNLNHDAMYWYRQDPGQGLRLIYYSQIVNDFQKGDIAEGYSVSREKKESFPLTVTSAQKNPTAFYLCASRSRRGEEQYFGPGTRLTVT.

Comment on this clone: The junction departs from germline at one end; a sequencing error may be responsible. The chain carries TRBV3-1 (or the pseudogene TRBV3-2) and TRBJ1-2; perhaps TRBD1 as D (5 bases). Looked up from germline, CDR1 is LGHDT and CDR2 is YNNKEL (reference sequence). CDR3 length: 17 residues. In DNA, the CDR3 is TGTGCCAGCAGCCACCTCCGGGGGGGAAACTTTAACTATGGCTGCACCTTC. Protein product: CASSHLRGGNFNYGCTF.

The rearrangement joins TRBV24-1 to TRBJ1-5; 10 bases align to TRBD1. This CDR3 spans 15 amino acids. Germline V gene data show CDR1 as KGHDR and CDR2 as SFDVKD. V shed 7 bases, J shed 4 bases, and the junction held 6 bases outside the gene matches. The chain's CDR3 is CATSGTGDVNQPQHF. The CDR3 DNA reads TGTGCCACCAGCGGGACAGGGGATGTGAATCAGCCCCAGCATTTT.

The chain recombines TRBV9 with TRBJ2-2, with 7 bases fitting TRBD2. Germline V lookup: CDR1 SGDLS, CDR2 YYNGEE. The CDR3 spans 15 residues. V lost 3 bases and J lost 5; bases outside the gene matches: 7. CDR3 nucleotide sequence: TGTGCCAGCAGCGGCGGACTAGTGGTAACCGGGGAGCTGTTTTTT. Translating it yields CASSGGLVVTGELFF.

This chain links TRBV7-9 with TRBJ2-1; no reliable D call. From germline, CDR1 is SEHNR and CDR2 FQNEAQ (reference sequence). Trimming cost V 5 bases and J 4 bases, with 12 bases left between them. This CDR3 comprises 14 residues. CDR3 region: CASSPGWGYNEQFF. The CDR3, as DNA: TGTGCCAGCAGCCCCGGTTGGGGTTACAATGAGCAGTTCTTC.

The rearrangement uses TRBV27 and TRBJ2-4; D not certain. The length of the CDR3 is 15 residues. The V end lost 6 bases, the J end lost 9 bases, and 21 bases lay between the germline ends. From germline, CDR1 is MNHEY and CDR2 SMNVEV (reference sequence). DNA for the CDR3: TGTGCCAGCAGCCCCGCCCGGGTGATGATGGGCATTCAGTACTTC. Translated, it gives CASSPARVMMGIQYF.

This clone was recorded once. The chain recombines TRBV5-5 with TRBJ2-2, with 8 positions matching TRBD2. This CDR3 region has 16 residues. J lost 4 bases, V lost 2 bases, and 7 bases had no gene match. CDR1 and CDR2 (germline): SGHKS, YYEKEE (reference sequence). CDR3 loop: CASSFSSGRSTGELFF. CDR3 in DNA: TGTGCCAGCAGCTTTTCCAGCGGGAGATCCACCGGGGAGCTGTTTTTT.

This chain connects TRBV2 to TRBJ1-5, with D maybe TRBD1 (5 bases). The CDR3 sequence is 14 residues long. Germline lookup yields CDR1 SNHLY and CDR2 FYNNEI. V gave up 4 bases and J gave up 7 bases, with 14 bases separating them. The CDR3: CASSGPRGGQPQHF. CDR3 nucleotide sequence: TGTGCCAGCAGTGGACCCCGGGGGGGACAGCCCCAGCATTTT.

The J gene is TRBJ2-1, the V gene TRBV7-2, with 14 positions matching TRBD2. V shed 5 bases, J shed 10 bases, and the junction held 10 bases outside the gene matches. The V gene's germline CDR1 is SGHTA and CDR2 FQGNSA. The length of the CDR3 is 16 residues. The CDR3 nucleotides are TGTGCCAGCAGCCCCCCGGGACTAGCGGGAGCTCGAGAGCAGTTCTTC. Protein product: CASSPPGLAGAREQFF.

V is TRBV3-1 (or the pseudogene TRBV3-2) and J is TRBJ1-4; D unresolved. V was clipped by 1 base and J by 6 bases, with 6 bases between them. CDR3 length: 13 residues. CDR1 and CDR2 (germline): LGHDT, YNNKEL (reference sequence). CDR3 in amino acids: CASSQGVDEKLFF. CDR3 nucleotides: TGTGCCAGCAGCCAAGGAGTCGATGAAAAACTGTTTTTT.

The chain links TRBV7-3 to TRBJ2-5, with TRBD2 matching over 7 bases. V was pared by 2 bases and J by 1 base, with 4 bases of the junction left unmatched. Germline CDR1 and CDR2: SGHTA and FQGTGA. The CDR3 length is 15 residues. The CDR3 sequence: CASSLAGESQETQYF. The CDR3 bases are TGTGCCAGCAGCTTAGCGGGAGAGAGCCAAGAGACCCAGTACTTC.

CDR3 nucleotides: TGTGCCAGTAGTCCCGGGGTTTATGGCTACACCTTC. It translates to CASSPGVYGYTF. The chain is built from TRBV19 and TRBJ1-2, with D unresolved. CDR3 size: 12 residues. V was cut by 5 bases and J by 5 bases, with 9 bases left in between. Germline V gene lookup returns CDR1 LNHDA and CDR2 SQIVND (reference sequence).